This is a list of T cell receptor beta chains from one sample in a study of T cell responses to AZD1222 COVID-19 vaccine. Data came from immunoSEQ multiplex PCR; TCRdb stores just in-frame clones and leaves some out. The table lists tens of thousands of clones, 90% to 95% of them singletons, with around 5.3% in the top ten. Sample: peripheral blood, taken on day 0 of AZD1222 vaccination. These receptors were obtained from an adult in good health. The CDR3 runs from the conserved cysteine through the conserved F or W. D genes are given only for firm matches. A clone size is listed for some rows: how often the clone was seen (once, few, many), or a class if it is expanded.

J: TRBJ2-2; D: -; size: -; V: TRBV7-9; length: 14; DNA: TGTGCCAGCAGCTTAGCTGGGGGCGGCGGGGAGCTGTTTTTT; CDR3: CASSLAGGGGELFF
J: TRBJ1-5; D: TRBD1; size: -; V: TRBV28; length: 17; DNA: TGTGCCAGCACCCAGCAGGGACAGGGGGCGAGCAATCAGCCCCAGCATTTT; CDR3: CASTQQGQGASNQPQHF
J: TRBJ2-5; D: TRBD2; size: -; V: TRBV27; length: 15; DNA: TGTGCCAGCAGTTTCCTTTCGGGGGGCCAAGAGACCCAGTACTTC; CDR3: CASSFLSGGQETQYF
J: TRBJ2-3; D: TRBD1; size: -; V: TRBV19; length: 13; DNA: TGTGCCAGTAGTGGGACAGGGACAGATACGCAGTATTTT; CDR3: CASSGTGTDTQYF
J: TRBJ2-1; D: TRBD2; size: -; V: TRBV2; length: 15; DNA: TGTGCCAGCCGCCCCGCTAGCGGGGGGGCAAATGAGCAGTTCTTC; CDR3: CASRPASGGANEQFF
J: TRBJ2-7; D: -; size: -; V: TRBV7-2; length: 15; DNA: TGTGCCAGCAGCCTAAGGGGGTTTAACTCCTACGAGCAGTACTTC; CDR3: CASSLRGFNSYEQYF
J: TRBJ2-3; D: -; size: once; V: TRBV25-1; length: 12; DNA: TGTGCCAGCAGTGAACAGGGGGATACGCAGTATTTT; CDR3: CASSEQGDTQYF
J: TRBJ2-2; D: -; size: -; V: TRBV3-1/TRBV3-2; length: 16; DNA: TGTGCCAGCAGCCAAAGGAGGGTCTCGAACACCGGGGAGCTGTTTTTT; CDR3: CASSQRRVSNTGELFF
J: TRBJ1-1; D: -; size: -; V: TRBV6-5; length: 14; DNA: TGTGCCAGCACGCGGGGGGCGTGGAACACTGAAGCTTTCTTT; CDR3: CASTRGAWNTEAFF
J: TRBJ1-5; D: TRBD1; size: -; V: TRBV29-1; length: 15; DNA: TGCAGCGTTGGTTCCGGGACAGGGCTCAATCAGCCCCAGCATTTT; CDR3: CSVGSGTGLNQPQHF
J: TRBJ2-5; D: -; size: -; V: TRBV18; length: 16; DNA: TGTGCCAGCTCACCACTTTCGGGCGGGGCGAAAGAGACCCAGTACTTC; CDR3: CASSPLSGGAKETQYF
J: TRBJ2-3; D: TRBD2; size: -; V: TRBV28; length: 16; DNA: TGTGCCAGCAGTTCACCGGGGGGGCCAAGCACAGATACGCAGTATTTT; CDR3: CASSSPGGPSTDTQYF
J: TRBJ1-2; D: TRBD1; size: -; V: TRBV27; length: 16; DNA: TGTGCCAGCAGCCTCGCTCCGGGACAGGGGGCCCGTGGCTACACCTTC; CDR3: CASSLAPGQGARGYTF
J: TRBJ1-5; D: -; size: -; V: TRBV28; length: 13; DNA: TGTGCCAGCAATAGACAGGCTAATCAGCCCCAGCATTTT; CDR3: CASNRQANQPQHF
J: TRBJ2-1; D: TRBD2; size: -; V: TRBV15; length: 16; DNA: TGTGCCACCAGCAGGGGTCCGGCGGGGGGCAACAATGAGCAGTTCTTC; CDR3: CATSRGPAGGNNEQFF
J: TRBJ1-2; D: -; size: -; V: TRBV3-1/TRBV3-2; length: 13; DNA: TGTGCCAGCACCGGGGGATATGGGACATTTCCTTCTTTC; CDR3: CASTGGYGTFPSF
J: TRBJ2-5; D: -; size: -; V: TRBV18; length: 15; DNA: TGTGCCAGCTCACCCCAGGTTGTTAGCCAAGAGACCCAGTACTTC; CDR3: CASSPQVVSQETQYF
J: TRBJ1-2; D: -; size: once; V: TRBV7-9; length: 18; DNA: TGTGCCAGCAGCTTAGCGGGCTCGGGAGGGAAGGGGAACTATGGCTACACCTTC; CDR3: CASSLAGSGGKGNYGYTF
J: TRBJ1-4; D: -; size: -; V: TRBV27; length: 15; DNA: TGTGCCAGCAGTTTACGGCAGGGCCCTAATGAAAAACTGTTTTTT; CDR3: CASSLRQGPNEKLFF
J: TRBJ1-5; D: -; size: -; V: TRBV28; length: 13; DNA: TGTGCCAGTGTGTCGTCTGACGGTCAGCCCCAGCATTTT; CDR3: CASVSSDGQPQHF
J: TRBJ1-3; D: -; size: -; V: TRBV3-1/TRBV3-2; length: 15; DNA: TGTGCCAGCAGCCAAGTGGTCGGAGCTGGAAACACCATATATTTT; CDR3: CASSQVVGAGNTIYF
J: TRBJ1-6; D: -; size: few; V: TRBV7-3; length: 13; DNA: TGTGCCAGCAGCCCAACGATCAATTCACCCCTCCACTTT; CDR3: CASSPTINSPLHF
J: TRBJ2-3; D: -; size: -; V: TRBV19; length: 14; DNA: TGTGCCAGTAGTAAAGGTTCATTCACAGATACGCAGTATTTT; CDR3: CASSKGSFTDTQYF
J: TRBJ1-6; D: -; size: -; V: TRBV3-1/TRBV3-2; length: 15; DNA: TGTGCCAGCAGCCAAGAAACCCTGACGAATTCACCCCTCCACTTT; CDR3: CASSQETLTNSPLHF
J: TRBJ2-3; D: -; size: -; V: TRBV4-3; length: 15; DNA: TGCGCCAGCAGCCAAGACCTCGGGACCTCGGGTACGCAGTATTTT; CDR3: CASSQDLGTSGTQYF
J: TRBJ1-2; D: -; size: -; V: TRBV7-2; length: 16; DNA: TGTGCCAGCAGCCCTCGGGCAGGACAAGCTAACTATGGCTACACCTTC; CDR3: CASSPRAGQANYGYTF
J: TRBJ2-5; D: TRBD2; size: once; V: TRBV28; length: 15; DNA: TGTGCCAGCAGTTTACCTAGCGGGGGCATCGAGACCCAGTACTTC; CDR3: CASSLPSGGIETQYF
J: TRBJ2-2; D: -; size: few; V: TRBV7-6; length: 13; DNA: TGTGCCAGCAGCTTAGGGGGTCTCGGGGAGCTGTTTTTT; CDR3: CASSLGGLGELFF
J: TRBJ1-1; D: -; size: once; V: TRBV28; length: 15; DNA: TGTGCCAGCAGTTTAGGTGGGGAGCTGAACACTGAAGCTTTCTTT; CDR3: CASSLGGELNTEAFF
J: TRBJ2-7; D: TRBD2; size: -; V: TRBV10-2; length: 15; DNA: TGCGCCAGCAGTGACCGACCGGGGGGGACCTACGAGCAGTACTTC; CDR3: CASSDRPGGTYEQYF
J: TRBJ1-4; D: -; size: -; V: TRBV6-5; length: 15; DNA: TGTGCCAGCAGCCCCCAAGGAGGGAAGGGTGAAAAACTGTTTTTT; CDR3: CASSPQGGKGEKLFF
J: TRBJ2-2; D: TRBD2; size: -; V: TRBV11-2; length: 17; DNA: TGTGCCAGCAGCTTAGCGGGACTAGCGGGGTTCTCCGGGGAGCTGTTTTTT; CDR3: CASSLAGLAGFSGELFF
J: TRBJ2-5; D: -; size: -; V: TRBV12-3/TRBV12-4; length: 13; DNA: TGTGCCAGCAGGATTTTGGGGCAAGAGACCCAGTACTTC; CDR3: CASRILGQETQYF
J: TRBJ1-6; D: -; size: -; V: TRBV15; length: 12; DNA: TGTGCCACCAGCAGAGCACATCTGGAGCTCCACTTT; CDR3: CATSRAHLELHF
J: TRBJ2-7; D: TRBD1; size: -; V: TRBV7-9; length: 15; DNA: TGTGCCAGCAGCTTAATAGGAGACAGGGTTAAAGAGCAGTACTTC; CDR3: CASSLIGDRVKEQYF
J: TRBJ1-2; D: -; size: -; V: TRBV30; length: 14; DNA: TGTGCCTGGAGTCGGGGGGCGCAGTTGCATGGCTACACCTTC; CDR3: CAWSRGAQLHGYTF
J: TRBJ2-3; D: TRBD2; size: -; V: TRBV6-2/TRBV6-3; length: 16; DNA: TGTGCCAGCAGTTCCATAGCGGGGGGCCTCACAGATACGCAGTATTTT; CDR3: CASSSIAGGLTDTQYF
J: TRBJ1-1; D: -; size: -; V: TRBV6-4; length: 17; DNA: TGTGCCAGCAGTGACTCTGGCGGGCGGGTTCTGAACACTGAAGCTTTCTTT; CDR3: CASSDSGGRVLNTEAFF
J: TRBJ2-5; D: TRBD2; size: few; V: TRBV5-1; length: 17; DNA: TGCGCCAGCAGCTTGGCCTCGGGGAGCGGGATCCAAGAGACCCAGTACTTC; CDR3: CASSLASGSGIQETQYF
J: TRBJ1-1; D: -; size: -; V: TRBV6-5; length: 14; DNA: TGTGCCAGCAGACGGGATTCCTCAAACACTGAAGCTTTCTTT; CDR3: CASRRDSSNTEAFF
J: TRBJ2-1; D: TRBD1; size: few; V: TRBV27; length: 15; DNA: TGTGCCAGCAAACGACAGGGGTACTCCTACAATGAGCAGTTCTTC; CDR3: CASKRQGYSYNEQFF
J: TRBJ2-4; D: -; size: -; V: TRBV10-1; length: 14; DNA: TGCGCCAGCAGACCTCAGGGTGTGAGAAACATTCAGTACTTC; CDR3: CASRPQGVRNIQYF
J: TRBJ2-7; D: -; size: once; V: TRBV24-1; length: 14; DNA: TGTGCCACCCAAGATCCTAGCAGTTCCTACGAGCAGTACTTC; CDR3: CATQDPSSSYEQYF
J: TRBJ2-2; D: -; size: once; V: TRBV6-5; length: 14; DNA: TGTGCCAGCAGTTACTTTCCGAACACCGGGGAGCTGTTTTTT; CDR3: CASSYFPNTGELFF
J: TRBJ2-3; D: -; size: once; V: TRBV9; length: 14; DNA: TGTGCCAGCAGCGTTCTCCCCAGCACAGATACGCAGTATTTT; CDR3: CASSVLPSTDTQYF
J: TRBJ1-6; D: -; size: few; V: TRBV19; length: 14; DNA: TGTGCCAGTAGTCCGAACTCCTATAATTCACCCCTCCACTTT; CDR3: CASSPNSYNSPLHF
J: TRBJ1-5; D: -; size: -; V: TRBV6-5; length: 15; DNA: TGTGCCAGCAACCCCCAAAGGCGGGGTAATCAGCCCCAGCATTTT; CDR3: CASNPQRRGNQPQHF
J: TRBJ1-3; D: -; size: -; V: TRBV7-2; length: 15; DNA: TGTGCCAGCAGCTCAATACAGGGCAGGGGAAACACCATATATTTT; CDR3: CASSSIQGRGNTIYF
J: TRBJ2-6; D: TRBD1; size: -; V: TRBV7-7; length: 17; DNA: TGTGCTAGCAGCTCAGGAAGACAGGGGTCTGGGGCCAACGTCCTGACTTTC; CDR3: CASSSGRQGSGANVLTF
J: TRBJ1-2; D: -; size: -; V: TRBV5-4; length: 14; DNA: TGTGCCAGCAGCCCCAGGGACTTCAGTTATGGCTACACCTTC; CDR3: CASSPRDFSYGYTF
J: TRBJ2-1; D: -; size: -; V: TRBV19; length: 15; DNA: TGTGCCAGTAGTTTAACAGGGTCCTCCGGCAATGAGCAGTTCTTC; CDR3: CASSLTGSSGNEQFF
J: TRBJ1-5; D: TRBD1; size: -; V: TRBV19; length: 16; DNA: TGTGCCAGTACCCTAGCAGGGGGGTCCCTCAATCAGCCCCAGCATTTT; CDR3: CASTLAGGSLNQPQHF
J: TRBJ2-5; D: -; size: -; V: TRBV21-1; length: 17; DNA: TGTGCCAGCACCTCCCACTTGCGGGGGGTATTCGGAGAGACCCAGTACTTC; CDR3: CASTSHLRGVFGETQYF
J: TRBJ2-7; D: -; size: -; V: TRBV7-6; length: 15; DNA: TGTGCCAGCAGCCCCCGGACGGTTAGCTCCTACGAGCAGTACTTC; CDR3: CASSPRTVSSYEQYF
J: TRBJ2-5; D: TRBD2; size: -; V: TRBV10-3; length: 14; DNA: TGTGCCCAGAGTAGCGGGGGGGCCGGAGAGACCCAGTACTTC; CDR3: CAQSSGGAGETQYF